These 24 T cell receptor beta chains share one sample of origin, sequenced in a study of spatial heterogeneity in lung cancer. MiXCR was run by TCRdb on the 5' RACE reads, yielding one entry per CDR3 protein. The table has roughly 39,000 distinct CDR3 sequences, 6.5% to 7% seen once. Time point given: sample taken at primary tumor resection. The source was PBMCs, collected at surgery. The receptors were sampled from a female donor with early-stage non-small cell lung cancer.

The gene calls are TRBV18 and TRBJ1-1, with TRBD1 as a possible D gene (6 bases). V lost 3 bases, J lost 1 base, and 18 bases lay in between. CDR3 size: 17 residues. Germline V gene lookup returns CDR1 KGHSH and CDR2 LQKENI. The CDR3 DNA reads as TGTGCCAGCTCACCGTACCCGCGGGGGCTTCGGAACACTGAAGCTTTCTTT. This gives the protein CASSPYPRGLRNTEAFF.

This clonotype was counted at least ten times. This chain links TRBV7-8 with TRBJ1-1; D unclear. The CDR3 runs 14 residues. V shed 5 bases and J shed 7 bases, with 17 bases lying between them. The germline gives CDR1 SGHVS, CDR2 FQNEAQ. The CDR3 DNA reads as TGTGCCAGCAGCCTAAGGGTTCCTTGGGATGAAGCTTTCTTT. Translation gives CASSLRVPWDEAFF. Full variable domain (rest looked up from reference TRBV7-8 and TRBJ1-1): GAGVSQSPRYKVAKRGQDVALRCDPISGHVSLFWYQQALGQGPEFLTYFQNEAQLDKSGLPSDRFFAERPEGSVSTLKIQRTQQEDSAVYLCASSLRVPWDEAFFGQGTRLTVV.

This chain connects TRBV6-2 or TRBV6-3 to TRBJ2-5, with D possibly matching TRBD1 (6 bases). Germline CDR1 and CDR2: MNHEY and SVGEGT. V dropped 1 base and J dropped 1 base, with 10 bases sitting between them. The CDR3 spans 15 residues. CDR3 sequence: CASSYFWTAQETQYF. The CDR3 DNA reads TGTGCCAGCAGTTACTTCTGGACAGCCCAAGAGACCCAGTACTTC.

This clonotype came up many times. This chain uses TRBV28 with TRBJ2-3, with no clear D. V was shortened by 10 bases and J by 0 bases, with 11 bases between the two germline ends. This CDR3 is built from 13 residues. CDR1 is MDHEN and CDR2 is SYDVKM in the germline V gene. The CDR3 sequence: CATRIYSTDTQYF. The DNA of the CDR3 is TGTGCCACCAGAATTTACAGCACAGATACGCAGTATTTT.

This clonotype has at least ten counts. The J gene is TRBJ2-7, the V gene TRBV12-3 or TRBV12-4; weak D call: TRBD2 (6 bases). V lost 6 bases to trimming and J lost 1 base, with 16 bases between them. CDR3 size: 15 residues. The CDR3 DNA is TGTGCCAGCAGCAAGGCGGGACGAGTGTCCTACGAGCAGTACTTC. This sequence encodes CASSKAGRVSYEQYF.

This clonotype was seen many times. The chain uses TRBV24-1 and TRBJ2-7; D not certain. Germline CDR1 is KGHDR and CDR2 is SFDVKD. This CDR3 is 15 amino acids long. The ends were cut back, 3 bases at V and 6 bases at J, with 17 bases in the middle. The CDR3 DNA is TGTGCCACCAGTGATGGTAACCCGGTTTGCCTCGAGCAGTACTTC. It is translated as CATSDGNPVCLEQYF.

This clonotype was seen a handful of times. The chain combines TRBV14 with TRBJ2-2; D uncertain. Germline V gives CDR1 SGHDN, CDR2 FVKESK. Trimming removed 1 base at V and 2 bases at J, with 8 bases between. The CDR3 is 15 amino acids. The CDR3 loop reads CASSQVLVNTGELFF. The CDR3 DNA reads TGTGCCAGCAGCCAAGTCTTAGTAAACACCGGGGAGCTGTTTTTT.

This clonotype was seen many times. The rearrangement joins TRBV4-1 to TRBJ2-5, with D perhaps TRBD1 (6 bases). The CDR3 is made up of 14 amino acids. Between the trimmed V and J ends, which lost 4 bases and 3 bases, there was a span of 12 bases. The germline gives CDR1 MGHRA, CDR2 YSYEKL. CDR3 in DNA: TGCGCCAGCAGCCCCCAGGGGACCGAAGAGACCCAGTACTTC. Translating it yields CASSPQGTEETQYF.

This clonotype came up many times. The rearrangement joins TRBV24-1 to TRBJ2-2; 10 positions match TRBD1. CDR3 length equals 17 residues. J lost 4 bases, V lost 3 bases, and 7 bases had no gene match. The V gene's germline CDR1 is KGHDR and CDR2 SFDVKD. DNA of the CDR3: TGTGCCACCAGTGATACGACAGGGGGCGGACTCACCGGGGAGCTGTTTTTT. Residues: CATSDTTGGGLTGELFF.

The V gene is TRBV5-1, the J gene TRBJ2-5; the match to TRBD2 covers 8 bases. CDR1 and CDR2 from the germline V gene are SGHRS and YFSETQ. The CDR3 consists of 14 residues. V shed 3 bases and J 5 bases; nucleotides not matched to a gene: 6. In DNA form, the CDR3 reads TGCGCCAGCAGCTCTCAGACTAGCGAGGAGACCCAGTACTTC. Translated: CASSSQTSEETQYF.

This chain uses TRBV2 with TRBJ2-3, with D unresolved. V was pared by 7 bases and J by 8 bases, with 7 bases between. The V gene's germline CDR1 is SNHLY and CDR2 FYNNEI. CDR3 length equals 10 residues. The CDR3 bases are TGTGCCAGCAAGTCTGGTACGCAGTATTTT. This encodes CASKSGTQYF.

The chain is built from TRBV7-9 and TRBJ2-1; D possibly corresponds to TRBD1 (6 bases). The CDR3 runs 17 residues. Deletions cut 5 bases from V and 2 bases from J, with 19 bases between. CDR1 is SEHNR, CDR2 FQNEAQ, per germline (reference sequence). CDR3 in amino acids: CASSTIGQKGPYNEQFF. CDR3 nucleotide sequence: TGTGCCAGCAGCACCATCGGACAGAAGGGCCCCTACAATGAGCAGTTCTTC.

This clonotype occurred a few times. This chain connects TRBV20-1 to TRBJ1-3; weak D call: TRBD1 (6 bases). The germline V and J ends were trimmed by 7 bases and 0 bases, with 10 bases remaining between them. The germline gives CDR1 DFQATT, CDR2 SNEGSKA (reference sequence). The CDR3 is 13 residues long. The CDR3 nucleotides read TGCAGTGGGCAGGGGATCTCTGGAAACACCATATATTTT. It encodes CSGQGISGNTIYF.

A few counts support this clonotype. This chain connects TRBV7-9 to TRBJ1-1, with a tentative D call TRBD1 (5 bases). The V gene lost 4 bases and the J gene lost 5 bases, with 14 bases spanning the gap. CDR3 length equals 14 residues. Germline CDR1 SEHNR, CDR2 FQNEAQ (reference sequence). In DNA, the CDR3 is TGTGCCAGCAGCTCTCTACGGGGGTCAACTGAAGCTTTCTTT. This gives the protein CASSSLRGSTEAFF.

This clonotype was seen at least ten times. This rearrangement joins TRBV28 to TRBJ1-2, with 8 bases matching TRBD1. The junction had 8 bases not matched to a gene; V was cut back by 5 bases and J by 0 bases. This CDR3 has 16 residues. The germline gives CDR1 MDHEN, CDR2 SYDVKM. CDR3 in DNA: TGTGCCAGCAGTCCCCGCAGGGGGCCTCCTAACTATGGCTACACCTTC. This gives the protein CASSPRRGPPNYGYTF.

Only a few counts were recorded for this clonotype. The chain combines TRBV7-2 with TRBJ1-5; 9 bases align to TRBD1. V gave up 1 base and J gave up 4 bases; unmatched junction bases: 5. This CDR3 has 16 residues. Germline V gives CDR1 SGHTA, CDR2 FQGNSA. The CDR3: CASSLVEQGANQPQHF. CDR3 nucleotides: TGTGCCAGCAGCTTAGTCGAACAGGGGGCAAATCAGCCCCAGCATTTT.

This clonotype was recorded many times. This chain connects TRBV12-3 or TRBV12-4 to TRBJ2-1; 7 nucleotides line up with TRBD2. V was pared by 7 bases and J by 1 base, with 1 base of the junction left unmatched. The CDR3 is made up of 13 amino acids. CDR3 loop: CASTGGSYNEQFF. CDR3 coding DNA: TGTGCCAGCACCGGGGGGTCCTACAATGAGCAGTTCTTC.

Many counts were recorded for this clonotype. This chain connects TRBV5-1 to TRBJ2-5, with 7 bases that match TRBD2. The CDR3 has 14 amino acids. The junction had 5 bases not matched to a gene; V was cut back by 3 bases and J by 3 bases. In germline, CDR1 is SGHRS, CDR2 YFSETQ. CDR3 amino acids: CASSSSGTEETQYF. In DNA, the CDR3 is TGCGCCAGCAGCTCCAGCGGGACGGAAGAGACCCAGTACTTC.

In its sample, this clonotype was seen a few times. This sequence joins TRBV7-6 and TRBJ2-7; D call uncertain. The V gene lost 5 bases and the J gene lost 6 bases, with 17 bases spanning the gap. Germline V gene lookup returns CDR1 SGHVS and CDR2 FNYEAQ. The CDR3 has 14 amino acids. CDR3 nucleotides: TGTGCCAGCAGCCAGCGATTGAGTAGAGGCGAGCAGTACTTC. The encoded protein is CASSQRLSRGEQYF. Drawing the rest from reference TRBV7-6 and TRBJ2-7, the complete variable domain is GAGVSQSPRYKVTKRGQDVALRCDPISGHVSLYWYRQALGQGPEFLTYFNYEAQQDKSGLPNDRFSAERPEGSISTLTIQRTEQRDSAMYRCASSQRLSRGEQYFGPGTRLTVT.

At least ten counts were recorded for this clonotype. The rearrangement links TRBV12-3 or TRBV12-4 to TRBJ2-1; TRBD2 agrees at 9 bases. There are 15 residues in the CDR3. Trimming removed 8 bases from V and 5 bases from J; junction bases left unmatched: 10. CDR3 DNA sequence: TGTGCCAGCTCTTTTAGCGGGGGCCGTCACAATGAGCAGTTCTTC. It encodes CASSFSGGRHNEQFF.

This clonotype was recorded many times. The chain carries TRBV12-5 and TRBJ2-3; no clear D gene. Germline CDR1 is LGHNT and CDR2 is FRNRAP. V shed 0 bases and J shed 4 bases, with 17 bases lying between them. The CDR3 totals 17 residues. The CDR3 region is CASGLVRDGSVADTQYF. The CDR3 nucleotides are TGTGCTAGTGGTTTGGTAAGGGATGGGTCGGTAGCAGATACGCAGTATTTT.

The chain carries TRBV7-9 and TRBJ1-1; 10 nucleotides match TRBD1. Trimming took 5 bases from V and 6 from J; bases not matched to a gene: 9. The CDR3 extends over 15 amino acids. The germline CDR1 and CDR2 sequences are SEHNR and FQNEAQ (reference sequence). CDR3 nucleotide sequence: TGTGCCAGCAGCGCACGACAGGGGGCGAGCGCTGAAGCTTTCTTT. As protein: CASSARQGASAEAFF.

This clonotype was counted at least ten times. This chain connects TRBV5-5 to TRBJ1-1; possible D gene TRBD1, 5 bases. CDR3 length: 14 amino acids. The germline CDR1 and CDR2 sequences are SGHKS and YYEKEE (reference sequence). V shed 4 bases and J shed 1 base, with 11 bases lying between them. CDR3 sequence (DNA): TGTGCCAGCAGCCCGGGACGGGAGAACACTGAAGCTTTCTTT. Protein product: CASSPGRENTEAFF.

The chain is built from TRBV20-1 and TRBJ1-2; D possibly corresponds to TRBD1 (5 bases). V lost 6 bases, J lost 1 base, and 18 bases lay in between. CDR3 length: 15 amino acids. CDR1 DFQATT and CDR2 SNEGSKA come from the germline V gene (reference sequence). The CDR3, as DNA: TGCAGTGCCCACGGGGCGGGGAGCCTTAACTATGGCTACACCTTC. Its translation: CSAHGAGSLNYGYTF.